Below are 3 T cell receptor beta chains sequenced from a single sample in a study of T cell responses to AZD1222 COVID-19 vaccine. TCRdb's table, derived via immunoSEQ multiplex PCR, lists solely in-frame clones and lacks some. This sample yields 150,000 or so clones, of which roughly nine tenths are seen a single time; approximately 1.3% belongs to the top ten. Specimen: peripheral blood, collected 28 days after the second AZD1222 dose. The receptors were gathered from an adult who received the AZD1222 COVID-19 vaccine.

The rearrangement joins TRBV11-2 to TRBJ2-7; 14 bases agree with TRBD2. CDR3 length: 17 residues. CDR1 and CDR2 from the germline V gene are SGHAT and FQNNGV. J gave up 3 bases and V 1 base, and 5 bases lay outside the gene matches. The DNA of the CDR3 is TGTGCCAGCAGCTTAGGACTAGCGGGGGGGAATGGCTACGAGCAGTACTTC. Amino acids: CASSLGLAGGNGYEQYF.

The chain is built from TRBV7-2 and TRBJ2-1, with D tentatively TRBD2 (5 bases). The CDR3 spans 13 residues. V was shortened by 2 bases and J by 9 bases, with 11 bases between the two germline ends. CDR1 and CDR2 (germline): SGHTA, FQGNSA. This chain's CDR3 is CASSLTRRVEQFF. CDR3 DNA: TGTGCCAGCAGCTTAACTAGACGTGTTGAGCAGTTCTTC.

The chain combines TRBV19 with TRBJ2-5; D is unclear. The CDR3 has 16 residues. Germline V gene sequence: CDR1 LNHDA, CDR2 SQIVND (reference sequence). V lost 2 bases, J lost 4 bases, and 17 bases lay in between. The CDR3 spells CASSISGRVDRETQYF. The CDR3 bases are TGTGCCAGTAGTATATCTGGAAGGGTCGATCGAGAGACCCAGTACTTC.